The 30 T cell receptor beta chains presented below share a single source sample, sequenced in a study of blood T cell repertoires in COVID-19. Here immunoSEQ multiplex PCR was the method, and the copy in TCRdb shows in-frame clones only, minus some. The repertoire holds roughly 100,000 clones, with roughly 92% as singletons. The sequencing sample was made of peripheral blood. The receptors here all came from a woman between 50 and 59 years old with COVID-19, enrolled during active disease.

The gene calls are TRBV12-3 or TRBV12-4 and TRBJ1-5, with TRBD1 identical over 8 bases. This CDR3 is built from 13 residues. V was clipped by 0 bases and J by 12 bases; unmatched bases: 4. The CDR3 coding sequence is TGTGCCAGCAGTTTAGCCCGACAGGGGCGCCAGCATTTT. It specifies CASSLARQGRQHF.

V usage is TRBV6-5 and J usage is TRBJ2-1, with D perhaps matching TRBD2 (6 bases). The V and J ends lost 6 bases and 4 bases respectively, with 16 bases between them. This CDR3 comprises 15 residues. CDR1 is MNHEY and CDR2 is SVGAGI in the germline V gene. For the CDR3, the DNA is TGTGCCAGCAGAAAACTAGGCGGGGATTACAATGAGCAGTTCTTC. Its translation is CASRKLGGDYNEQFF.

V usage is TRBV6-9 and J usage is TRBJ1-1, with TRBD1 matching over 9 bases. V trimming: 10 bases; J trimming: 0 bases; junction bases outside the gene matches: 24. The CDR3 is 20 residues long. Germline values: CDR1 MNHGY, CDR2 SVAAGI. The CDR3 region has the DNA TGTGCCACGTACAGGGGGCTTAAAAACATGGTCCCCTTGATGAACACTGAAGCTTTCTTT. Its protein is CATYRGLKNMVPLMNTEAFF.

The chain joins TRBV5-5 to TRBJ1-1, with TRBD1 matching over 8 bases. This CDR3 comprises 20 residues. Germline V lookup: CDR1 SGHKS, CDR2 YYEKEE (reference sequence). V lost 4 bases, J lost 1 base, and 21 bases stayed unmatched. DNA of the CDR3: TGTGCCAGCAGCCCTGGGGGTTTTCGACAGGGGACCCGATCGAACACTGAAGCTTTCTTT. It translates to CASSPGGFRQGTRSNTEAFF.

The V and J genes are TRBV12-5 and TRBJ2-2; 9 bases line up with TRBD1. The V segment lost 7 bases and the J segment 4 bases; nucleotides outside the gene matches: 13. Germline V CDR1 and CDR2: LGHNT, FRNRAP. The CDR3 runs to 17 residues. Here the CDR3 DNA reads TGTGCTAGTGTCCTAACAACGGGACAGGGCGTCACCGGGGAGCTGTTTTTT. The encoded protein is CASVLTTGQGVTGELFF.

The V and J genes are TRBV28 and TRBJ2-2; 8 bases match TRBD1. The CDR3 covers 17 residues. Germline V gives CDR1 MDHEN, CDR2 SYDVKM. Trimming removed 3 bases from V and 4 bases from J; junction bases left unmatched: 10. The CDR3 DNA is TGTGCCAGCAGTTTTCTTTCCAGGGGGCTTGGCACCGGGGAGCTGTTTTTT. Its translation is CASSFLSRGLGTGELFF. The complete variable domain, with remaining parts taken from reference TRBV28 and TRBJ2-2, reads DVKVTQSSRYLVKRTGEKVFLECVQDMDHENMFWYRQDPGLGLRLIYFSYDVKMKEKGDIPEGYSVSREKKERFSLILESASTNQTSMYLCASSFLSRGLGTGELFFGEGSRLTVL.

The chain carries TRBV10-1 and TRBJ1-2; no reliable D call. Trimming pared 8 bases from V and 6 bases from J, leaving 4 bases between. The CDR3 is 9 residues long. The germline V gene has CDR1 WNHNN and CDR2 SYGVQD (reference sequence). CDR3 sequence (DNA): TGCGCCAGCCCTCATGGCTACACCTTC. Encoded protein: CASPHGYTF.

The CDR3: CASSLGTGYPTEAFF. Here the CDR3 DNA reads TGTGCCAGCAGCTTAGGGACAGGGTACCCCACTGAAGCTTTCTTT. This sequence joins TRBV11-3 and TRBJ1-1; 8 nucleotides match TRBD1. Germline assignment: CDR1 SGHNT and CDR2 YENEEA. The CDR3 has 15 amino acids. The J segment lost 4 bases and the V segment lost 1 base, leaving 5 bases of the junction unmatched.

This rearrangement joins TRBV19 to TRBJ1-6, with 9 bases identical to TRBD1. The CDR3 totals 15 residues. Trimming removed 9 bases from V and 10 bases from J; junction bases left unmatched: 13. Germline V gene data show CDR1 as LNHDA and CDR2 as SQIVND (reference sequence). In nucleotides, the CDR3 is TGTGCCAGCGACCCTGGGACAGGGTTTAGGTCACCCCTCCACTTT. Translated, it gives CASDPGTGFRSPLHF.

The chain uses TRBV3-1 (or the pseudogene TRBV3-2) and TRBJ2-3; D is unclear. In germline, CDR1 is LGHDT, CDR2 YNNKEL (reference sequence). Trimming pared 4 bases from V and 5 bases from J, leaving 7 bases between. The CDR3 has 12 residues. The CDR3 here is CASSLRGDTQYF. In DNA form, the CDR3 reads TGTGCCAGCAGCCTTAGAGGAGATACGCAGTATTTT.

The chain links TRBV6-6 to TRBJ1-1; a possible D gene is TRBD1 (5 bases). With 2 bases removed from V and 5 bases from J, the gap between germline ends came to 9 bases. This CDR3 has 13 amino acids. The germline V gene has CDR1 MNHNY and CDR2 SVGAGI (reference sequence). The CDR3 nucleotides are TGTGCCAGCAGTTACGGGGGAGGGACTGAAGCTTTCTTT. Translated, it gives CASSYGGGTEAFF.

The V gene is TRBV10-3, the J gene TRBJ1-5, with no clear D. The V gene lost 0 bases and the J gene lost 7 bases, with 10 bases spanning the gap. This CDR3 is built from 14 residues. The germline gives CDR1 ENHRY, CDR2 SYGVKD. The chain's CDR3 is CAISESMGMQPQHF. CDR3 bases: TGTGCCATCAGTGAGTCTATGGGCATGCAGCCCCAGCATTTT.

The CDR3: CSASSSFTGVNYGYTF. The CDR3 bases are TGCAGTGCTAGTTCATCCTTCACAGGGGTCAACTATGGCTACACCTTC. The rearrangement links TRBV20-1 to TRBJ1-2, with TRBD1 identical over 7 bases. This CDR3 has 16 amino acids. The germline gives CDR1 DFQATT, CDR2 SNEGSKA (reference sequence). With 3 bases clipped from V and 2 bases from J, the junction kept 12 bases outside the gene matches.

Points on this clone: Other nucleotide sequences in the sample specify the same CDR3. The chain employs TRBV18 and TRBJ1-5, with TRBD1 matching over 9 bases. This CDR3 contains 14 residues. V gave up 3 bases and J gave up 4 bases; unmatched junction bases: 1. Germline assignment: CDR1 KGHSH and CDR2 LQKENI. The CDR3 DNA is TGTGCCAGCTCACCCGGGACAGGGAATCAGCCCCAGCATTTT. Its protein product is CASSPGTGNQPQHF.

The chain employs TRBV19 and TRBJ1-5; tentatively, D is TRBD1 (5 bases). There are 14 residues in the CDR3. Per germline, CDR1 LNHDA and CDR2 SQIVND (reference sequence). V was pared by 6 bases and J by 6 bases, with 15 bases between. The CDR3 nucleotides read TGTGCCAGTAGCTTCCAGGGTCAGGGTCAGCCCCAGCATTTT. Its translation: CASSFQGQGQPQHF.

The chain employs TRBV30 and TRBJ1-4, with 9 nucleotides matching TRBD1. J gave up 5 bases and V 2 bases, and 3 bases lay outside the gene matches. The CDR3 runs to 14 residues. Germline-derived CDR1 and CDR2 are GTSNPN and SVGIG (reference sequence). CDR3 sequence: CAWSSGTGNEKLFF. The CDR3 DNA reads as TGTGCCTGGAGTTCCGGGACAGGGAATGAAAAACTGTTTTTT.

This chain joins TRBV14 and TRBJ1-2, with D perhaps TRBD1 (5 bases). V was clipped by 4 bases and J by 9 bases, with 21 bases between them. CDR3 length equals 15 residues. The V gene's germline CDR1 is SGHDN and CDR2 FVKESK. For the CDR3, the DNA is TGTGCCAGCAGCCCGACCCCCCTGGCAGGGAAAAGCTACACCTTC. Amino acid sequence: CASSPTPLAGKSYTF.

V is TRBV23-1 and J is TRBJ2-3; tentative D call: TRBD2 (5 bases). Being an ORF, TRBV23-1 has a function that is uncertain. The CDR3 runs 16 residues. Trimming stripped 5 bases from V and 0 bases from J, with 15 bases between. The CDR3 bases are TGCGCCAGCAGTGAGGGCGAGGCGACTAGCACAGATACGCAGTATTTT. Translated, it gives CASSEGEATSTDTQYF.

The chain recombines TRBV18 with TRBJ1-2; 10 bases fit TRBD1. This CDR3 region has 17 residues. The germline V gene encodes CDR1 KGHSH and CDR2 LQKENI. The J segment lost 8 bases and the V segment lost 6 bases, leaving 18 bases of the junction unmatched. The CDR3 sequence is CASSVRDRGVVGGGYTF. The CDR3 DNA sequence: TGTGCCAGCTCGGTCCGGGACAGGGGAGTCGTTGGGGGAGGCTACACCTTC.

This clone was counted between two and nine times. The genes are TRBV10-1 and TRBJ2-3; 7 nucleotides agree with TRBD2. The ends lost 0 bases at V and 9 bases at J; junction bases unmatched: 9. CDR3 length: 15 amino acids. Germline loops: CDR1 WNHNN, CDR2 SYGVQD (reference sequence). In DNA form, the CDR3 reads TGCGCCAGCAGTGAGTCGGGCGTAGCGGGTGGGACGCAGTATTTT. Translating it yields CASSESGVAGGTQYF.

The chain carries TRBV6-5 and TRBJ2-2; the D gene is possibly TRBD1 (5 bases). The V gene lost 2 bases and the J gene lost 2 bases, with 12 bases spanning the gap. CDR1 is MNHEY, CDR2 SVGAGI, per germline. The CDR3 consists of 16 residues. The CDR3 loop reads CASSYETGANTGELFF. Written as DNA, the CDR3 is TGTGCCAGCAGTTACGAAACTGGGGCAAACACCGGGGAGCTGTTTTTT.

The V and J genes are TRBV6-2 or TRBV6-3 and TRBJ1-5, with D unresolved. The V end was cut by 6 bases, the J end by 4 bases, with 13 bases between. Germline V lookup: CDR1 MNHEY, CDR2 SVGEGT. This CDR3 comprises 14 residues. The CDR3 coding sequence is TGTGCCAGCAGCCCTAACGGAGGGAATCAGCCCCAGCATTTT. It codes for CASSPNGGNQPQHF.

The V gene is TRBV10-3, the J gene TRBJ2-3; 8 positions agree with TRBD2. The ends lost 4 bases at V and 2 bases at J; junction bases unmatched: 5. The CDR3 is 15 residues long. Germline V gives CDR1 ENHRY, CDR2 SYGVKD. CDR3 in amino acids: CAISGGGGPTDTQYF. The DNA of the CDR3 is TGTGCCATCAGTGGGGGCGGGGGGCCCACAGATACGCAGTATTTT.

The V call is TRBV2, the J call TRBJ1-1, with unresolved D. The germline gives CDR1 SNHLY, CDR2 FYNNEI. The CDR3 is 11 amino acids. Trimming removed 6 bases at V and 6 bases at J, with 8 bases between. The CDR3: CASRGRAEAFF. In DNA, the CDR3 is TGTGCCAGCAGGGGGAGGGCTGAAGCTTTCTTT. Based on the CDR3 plus reference TRBV2 and TRBJ1-1, the full variable domain is EPEVTQTPSHQVTQMGQEVILRCVPISNHLYFYWYRQILGQKVEFLVSFYNNEISEKSEIFDDQFSVERPDGSNFTLKIRSTKLEDSAMYFCASRGRAEAFFGQGTRLTVV.

This chain joins TRBV24-1 and TRBJ2-3, with 14 positions matching TRBD2. Germline V CDR1 and CDR2: KGHDR, SFDVKD. Losses at the gene ends were 1 base for V and 5 bases for J; bases not matched to a gene: 7. The CDR3 has 18 residues. CDR3 nucleotides: TGTGCCACCAGTGATTTTGAGACTAGCGGGGGGGTCGAAGATACGCAGTATTTT. Its protein product is CATSDFETSGGVEDTQYF.

The chain combines TRBV19 with TRBJ1-2; D unresolved. V lost 0 bases, J lost 7 bases, and 3 bases lay in between. Per germline, CDR1 LNHDA and CDR2 SQIVND (reference sequence). The CDR3 is made up of 11 amino acids. CDR3 sequence: CASSIDRGYTF. In nucleotides, the CDR3 is TGTGCCAGTAGTATAGATCGTGGCTACACCTTC.

The chain recombines TRBV25-1 with TRBJ1-6; D unclear. Germline values: CDR1 MGHDK, CDR2 SYGVNS. The V and J ends lost 1 base and 13 bases respectively, with 14 bases between them. The CDR3 consists of 14 residues. The CDR3 loop reads CASSEFGPSSPLHF. Here the CDR3 DNA reads TGTGCCAGCAGTGAATTTGGGCCTTCAAGCCCCCTCCACTTT.

This chain uses TRBV7-2 with TRBJ2-7, with D perhaps matching TRBD2 (6 bases). The ends were cut back, 7 bases at V and 3 bases at J, with 10 bases in the middle. Germline V gene sequence: CDR1 SGHTA, CDR2 FQGNSA. The CDR3 length is 12 residues. This CDR3 is CASKGGGYEQYF. CDR3 sequence (DNA): TGTGCCAGCAAGGGAGGAGGCTACGAGCAGTACTTC.

The chain combines TRBV27 with TRBJ2-1, with D perhaps matching TRBD1 (5 bases). Trimming removed 3 bases from V and 7 bases from J, with 16 bases in between. The germline CDR1 and CDR2 sequences are MNHEY and SMNVEV (reference sequence). The CDR3 totals 15 residues. The CDR3 DNA reads TGTGCCAGCAGTTTCAGGGTGCTGGCGGATAATGAGCAGTTCTTC. Amino acids: CASSFRVLADNEQFF.

This chain uses TRBV30 with TRBJ2-1; no firm D call. Trimming left V 3 bases short and J 8 bases short, with 8 bases between. This CDR3 is 11 amino acids long. CDR1 GTSNPN and CDR2 SVGIG come from the germline V gene (reference sequence). The CDR3 bases are TGTGCCTGGAGCGCAATAGATGAGCAGTTCTTC. It codes for CAWSAIDEQFF.